A single sample gave rise to the 2 T cell receptor beta chains below, sequenced in a study of blood T cells in healthy people across ages. Sample-barcoded 5' priming and a J-beta primer mix drove a second PCR of roughly 7 to 11 cycles. TCRdb processed the 5' RACE reads anew with MiXCR; each CDR3 protein has one entry. This sample yields around 2 million distinct CDR3 sequences, of which around 40% are seen a single time; under 25% belongs to the top ten. The sequencing sample was made of blood. These receptor sequences come from a human donor in good health.

V is TRBV28 and J is TRBJ1-2; TRBD1 matches 9 bases. The CDR3 spans 13 residues. Germline loops: CDR1 MDHEN, CDR2 SYDVKM. The ends lost 6 bases at V and 8 bases at J; junction bases unmatched: 7. This chain's CDR3 is CASRRQGGRGYTF. The CDR3 bases are TGTGCCAGCAGAAGACAGGGGGGCAGGGGCTACACCTTC.

This clonotype was counted at least ten times. The chain joins TRBV29-1 to TRBJ1-1; D remains ambiguous. The CDR3 runs to 13 residues. CDR1 is SQVTM and CDR2 is ANQGSEA in the germline V gene. Between the trimmed V and J ends, which lost 0 bases and 7 bases, there was a span of 12 bases. This CDR3 is CSVEDPPGVEAFF. The CDR3 DNA sequence: TGCAGCGTTGAAGACCCACCTGGGGTTGAAGCTTTCTTT.